The 30 T cell receptor beta chains listed next were all sequenced from one sample in a study of blood T cell repertoires in COVID-19. Sequenced by immunoSEQ multiplex PCR; TCRdb stores in-frame clones only, minus some. The sample yields 100,000 to 150,000 clones, 75% to 90% seen once. Sequencing was performed on peripheral blood. All receptors derive from a middle-aged man with active or convalescent COVID-19.

The chain has TRBV28 and TRBJ2-7; maybe TRBD1 (5 bases). With 7 bases removed from V and 2 bases from J, the gap between germline ends came to 12 bases. The CDR3 sequence is 13 residues long. Germline-derived CDR1 and CDR2 are MDHEN and SYDVKM. CDR3 sequence reads: CASTLGPPYEQYF. CDR3 nucleotides: TGTGCCAGCACTTTGGGGCCTCCCTACGAGCAGTACTTC.

The count of this clone is one. This chain links TRBV11-2 with TRBJ2-6; D is unresolved. This CDR3 contains 15 residues. The V end lost 11 bases, the J end lost 3 bases, and 17 bases lay between the germline ends. CDR1 is SGHAT, CDR2 FQNNGV, per germline. The CDR3 region has the DNA TGTGCCTCCCAGCGTCAGCCGATTGGGGCCAACGTCCTGACTTTC. Residues: CASQRQPIGANVLTF. The full variable domain, completed using reference TRBV11-2 and TRBJ2-6, is EAGVAQSPRYKIIEKRQSVAFWCNPISGHATLYWYQQILGQGPKLLIQFQNNGVVDDSQLPKDRFSAERLKGVDSTLKIQPAKLEDSAVYLCASQRQPIGANVLTFGAGSRLTVL.

The DNA for the CDR3 is TGCGCCAGCAGCGCCTACACAGGAAGGGACTACGAGCAGTACTTC. This codes for CASSAYTGRDYEQYF. This chain joins TRBV5-1 and TRBJ2-7; TRBD1 might be the D (5 bases). The germline gives CDR1 SGHRS, CDR2 YFSETQ. V lost 4 bases to trimming and J lost 3 bases, with 17 bases between them. The CDR3 has 15 residues.

The CDR3 DNA is TGCAGTGCTAGTAGGGGCGGGAGGTCCCATGAGCAGTTCTTC. Translation gives CSASRGGRSHEQFF. The chain employs TRBV20-1 and TRBJ2-1; 8 bases fit TRBD2. The CDR3 is 14 residues long. The junction had 9 bases not matched to a gene; V was cut back by 3 bases and J by 8 bases. Looked up from germline, CDR1 is DFQATT and CDR2 is SNEGSKA (reference sequence).

V and J are TRBV18 and TRBJ2-5; the match to TRBD1 covers 9 bases. The CDR3 spans 17 residues. The V segment lost 8 bases and the J segment 3 bases; nucleotides outside the gene matches: 16. Germline V CDR1 and CDR2: KGHSH, LQKENI. As DNA, the CDR3 is TGTGCCAGCCCCCGGCCCTTTAAAGACAGGGGGGAAGAGACCCAGTACTTC. This translates into CASPRPFKDRGEETQYF.

The V and J genes are TRBV15 and TRBJ2-7, with D perhaps TRBD2 (6 bases). CDR1 is LNHNV and CDR2 is YYDKDF in the germline V gene (reference sequence). V shed 1 base and J shed 2 bases, with 12 bases lying between them. The CDR3 has 15 amino acids. The CDR3 bases are TGTGCCACCAGCAGAGTCGTCGGACTAACCTACGAGCAGTACTTC. This gives the protein CATSRVVGLTYEQYF.

J is TRBJ1-4 and V is TRBV12-3 or TRBV12-4; 9 positions match TRBD1. The CDR3 covers 13 residues. J was trimmed by 5 bases and V by 8 bases; bases with no gene match: 3. In DNA form, the CDR3 reads TGTGCCAGCCGGGACAGGGCCAATGAAAAACTGTTTTTT. It codes for CASRDRANEKLFF.

The gene calls are TRBV5-1 and TRBJ2-3; weak D call: TRBD1 (5 bases). The germline gives CDR1 SGHRS, CDR2 YFSETQ. The CDR3 totals 15 residues. Trimming removed 3 bases from V and 4 bases from J, with 15 bases in between. The CDR3: CASSSTGNAADTQYF. The CDR3 DNA sequence: TGCGCCAGCAGCTCCACAGGTAACGCAGCAGATACGCAGTATTTT.

This sequence joins TRBV6-2 or TRBV6-3 and TRBJ2-7; 9 nucleotides align to TRBD1. CDR1 is MNHEY and CDR2 is SVGEGT in the germline V gene. This CDR3 is built from 14 residues. With 1 base clipped from V and 6 bases from J, the junction kept 4 bases outside the gene matches. CDR3: CASSYWDRAPEQYF. The CDR3 DNA sequence: TGTGCCAGCAGTTACTGGGACAGGGCTCCCGAGCAGTACTTC.

The chain links TRBV5-6 to TRBJ2-7, with 11 bases identical to TRBD2. Germline CDR1 is SGHDT and CDR2 is YYEEEE. This CDR3 has 15 amino acids. Trimming cost V 2 bases and J 3 bases; bases outside gene matches: 4. The CDR3 DNA reads TGTGCCAGCAGCTTTAGAGGACTAGCGGGCTACGAGCAGTACTTC. Protein: CASSFRGLAGYEQYF.

This chain joins TRBV27 and TRBJ2-5; TRBD2 is a possible D gene (7 bases). The CDR3 extends over 14 amino acids. Germline loops: CDR1 MNHEY, CDR2 SMNVEV (reference sequence). Trimming removed 2 bases from V and 8 bases from J, with 15 bases in between. CDR3 in DNA: TGTGCCAGCAGTTTAAGGGGGGGGGCGCTCACCCAGTACTTC. Encoded protein: CASSLRGGALTQYF.

The rearrangement joins TRBV3-1 (or the pseudogene TRBV3-2) to TRBJ2-1; 13 nucleotides match TRBD2. CDR3 length: 16 residues. With V trimmed by 1 base and J by 6 bases, 3 bases remained unmatched. CDR1 and CDR2 from the germline V gene are LGHDT and YNNKEL (reference sequence). In DNA, the CDR3 is TGTGCCAGCAGCCAAGGGACTAGCGGGGGCTTCAATGAGCAGTTCTTC. This sequence encodes CASSQGTSGGFNEQFF.

The chain joins TRBV5-4 to TRBJ2-1; D is ambiguous. The germline V gene encodes CDR1 SGHNT and CDR2 YYREEE (reference sequence). With 4 bases removed from V and 3 bases from J, the gap between germline ends came to 11 bases. There are 14 residues in the CDR3. CDR3 sequence reads: CASSPEILYNEQFF. Written as DNA, the CDR3 is TGTGCCAGCAGCCCAGAAATCCTCTACAATGAGCAGTTCTTC. Full variable domain (rest looked up from reference TRBV5-4 and TRBJ2-1): ETGVTQSPTHLIKTRGQQVTLRCSSQSGHNTVSWYQQALGQGPQFIFQYYREEENGRGNFPPRFSGLQFPNYSSELNVNALELDDSALYLCASSPEILYNEQFFGPGTRLTVL.

The chain recombines TRBV7-8 with TRBJ2-7, with 12 bases that match TRBD2. The CDR3 runs 14 residues. Per germline, CDR1 SGHVS and CDR2 FQNEAQ. J lost 2 bases, V lost 8 bases, and 4 bases had no gene match. CDR3 region: CASATSGSTYEQYF. The CDR3 DNA follows: TGTGCCAGCGCGACTAGCGGGAGCACCTACGAGCAGTACTTC.

The chain links TRBV12-3 or TRBV12-4 to TRBJ1-2, with D uncertain. The V and J ends lost 7 bases and 0 bases respectively, with 9 bases between them. The CDR3 totals 13 residues. CDR3 loop: CASTYGTNYGYTF. The CDR3 nucleotides are TGTGCCAGCACCTACGGGACTAACTATGGCTACACCTTC.

The rearrangement joins TRBV6-1 to TRBJ2-4; 11 bases map to TRBD2. The CDR3 is 16 residues long. Trimming removed 2 bases from V and 8 bases from J; junction bases left unmatched: 8. Germline V gene sequence: CDR1 MNHNS, CDR2 SASEGT. Here the CDR3 reads CASSESSGGAGDIQYF. In nucleotides, the CDR3 is TGTGCCAGCAGTGAAAGTAGCGGGGGGGCTGGAGACATTCAGTACTTC.

This rearrangement joins TRBV5-4 to TRBJ2-1; tentatively, D is TRBD1 (5 bases). The CDR3 covers 14 residues. The germline V gene has CDR1 SGHNT and CDR2 YYREEE (reference sequence). Trimming took off 4 bases at V and 4 bases at J, with 12 bases between the two ends. CDR3 nucleotide sequence: TGTGCCAGCAGCCCCCGACAGCTTTACAATGAGCAGTTCTTC. Protein: CASSPRQLYNEQFF.

J is TRBJ1-5 and V is TRBV27; no definite D call. The ends were cut back, 0 bases at V and 5 bases at J, with 5 bases in the middle. Looked up from germline, CDR1 is MNHEY and CDR2 is SMNVEV (reference sequence). The CDR3 loop spans 13 amino acids. The CDR3, as DNA: TGTGCCAGCAGTTTATCAGCTTATCAGCCCCAGCATTTT. This encodes CASSLSAYQPQHF.

The chain couples TRBV11-3 to TRBJ2-3, with 8 bases identical to TRBD2. With V trimmed by 4 bases and J by 4 bases, 4 bases remained unmatched. The CDR3 has 14 residues. Per germline, CDR1 SGHNT and CDR2 YENEEA. The CDR3 here is CASSSGTSPDTQYF. DNA of the CDR3: TGTGCCAGCAGCTCAGGGACTAGTCCAGATACGCAGTATTTT.

V gene TRBV5-4 combines with J gene TRBJ1-2; TRBD1 matches 7 bases. Germline loops: CDR1 SGHNT, CDR2 YYREEE (reference sequence). Losses at the gene ends were 3 bases for V and 3 bases for J; bases not matched to a gene: 11. This CDR3 is built from 16 residues. CDR3 amino acids: CASSSEQGNRDYGYTF. The CDR3 coding sequence is TGTGCCAGCAGCTCCGAACAGGGGAACCGAGACTATGGCTACACCTTC.

The gene calls are TRBV7-2 and TRBJ2-1; D gene ambiguous. CDR1 is SGHTA and CDR2 is FQGNSA in the germline V gene. The CDR3 is 10 residues long. V gave up 8 bases and J gave up 5 bases, with 4 bases separating them. In DNA, the CDR3 is TGTGCCAGCGGAGACAATGAGCAGTTCTTC. This gives the protein CASGDNEQFF.

As regards this clone: Other DNA sequences in this sample translate to the same CDR3. V usage is TRBV24-1 and J usage is TRBJ1-5, with TRBD1 matching 7 bases. Germline lookup yields CDR1 KGHDR and CDR2 SFDVKD. V shed 4 bases and J 7 bases; nucleotides not matched to a gene: 3. CDR3 length: 13 amino acids. This CDR3 reads CATSDRGDQPQHF. CDR3 in DNA: TGTGCCACCAGTGACAGGGGGGACCAGCCCCAGCATTTT.

The CDR3 loop reads CSVVEGSAGNTIYF. The CDR3 DNA reads as TGCAGCGTTGTGGAGGGCTCGGCTGGAAACACCATATATTTT. The genes are TRBV29-1 and TRBJ1-3; no firm D call. The CDR3 has 14 amino acids. Germline V lookup: CDR1 SQVTM, CDR2 ANQGSEA. With 4 bases removed from V and 2 bases from J, the gap between germline ends came to 12 bases. Based on the CDR3 plus reference TRBV29-1 and TRBJ1-3, the full variable domain is SAVISQKPSRDICQRGTSLTIQCQVDSQVTMMFWYRQQPGQSLTLIATANQGSEATYESGFVIDKFPISRPNLTFSTLTVSNMSPEDSSIYLCSVVEGSAGNTIYFGEGSWLTVV.

The V gene is TRBV5-4, the J gene TRBJ2-3; 8 bases match TRBD2. This CDR3 spans 16 amino acids. The germline CDR1 and CDR2 sequences are SGHNT and YYREEE (reference sequence). V lost 1 base and J lost 2; bases outside the gene matches: 6. CDR3 bases: TGTGCCAGCAGCTTGCGGGAGGGAGGGGACACAGATACGCAGTATTTT. It encodes CASSLREGGDTDTQYF.

The rearrangement joins TRBV11-2 to TRBJ2-7; possibly TRBD2 for D (6 bases). Germline V gives CDR1 SGHAT, CDR2 FQNNGV. V lost 6 bases, J lost 4 bases, and 19 bases lay in between. The CDR3 extends over 15 amino acids. The CDR3 protein is CASSSRAGAGYEQYF. For the CDR3, the DNA is TGTGCCAGCAGTTCAAGGGCGGGCGCGGGGTACGAGCAGTACTTC.

The V call is TRBV7-2, the J call TRBJ2-7, with D unclear. V was trimmed by 1 base and J by 5 bases, leaving 15 bases between them. This CDR3 has 15 amino acids. CDR1 SGHTA and CDR2 FQGNSA come from the germline V gene. Here the CDR3 reads CASSLEPSMSHEQYF. CDR3 nucleotide sequence: TGTGCCAGCAGCTTAGAGCCCTCCATGTCCCACGAGCAGTACTTC.

V and J are TRBV4-2 and TRBJ2-2; D is possibly TRBD2 (5 bases). The germline gives CDR1 LGHNA, CDR2 YNFKEQ. The CDR3 totals 15 residues. V lost 9 bases, J lost 4 bases, and 18 bases lay in between. The CDR3 protein is CASSRLAVGTGELFF. The CDR3, as DNA: TGTGCCAGTAGTAGGCTAGCTGTCGGCACCGGGGAGCTGTTTTTT.

V gene TRBV25-1 combines with J gene TRBJ2-1; 8 bases are a match to TRBD2. The CDR3 sequence is 15 residues long. The V segment lost 3 bases and the J segment 3 bases; nucleotides outside the gene matches: 4. CDR1 and CDR2 from the germline V gene are MGHDK and SYGVNS. This CDR3 is CASSDSGAFYNEQFF. The CDR3 bases are TGTGCCAGCAGTGATAGCGGGGCGTTCTACAATGAGCAGTTCTTC.

The chain carries TRBV18 and TRBJ2-3, with 7 bases lining up with TRBD1. J gave up 3 bases and V 2 bases, and 2 bases lay outside the gene matches. The CDR3 totals 14 residues. Germline V CDR1 and CDR2: KGHSH, LQKENI. The chain's CDR3 is CASSPKGATDTQYF. As DNA, the CDR3 is TGTGCCAGCTCACCAAAGGGGGCAACAGATACGCAGTATTTT.

The V gene is TRBV4-1, the J gene TRBJ2-6, with 9 nucleotides matching TRBD1. The CDR3 sequence is 15 residues long. Losses at the gene ends were 3 bases for V and 6 bases for J; bases not matched to a gene: 3. Germline V gene data show CDR1 as MGHRA and CDR2 as YSYEKL. The CDR3 is CASSHGQGSANVLTF. CDR3 DNA sequence: TGCGCCAGCAGCCACGGACAGGGGTCGGCCAACGTCCTGACTTTC.